The rows below give T cell receptor beta chains drawn from one sample of a study of T cell responses to AZD1222 COVID-19 vaccine. This table comes from immunoSEQ multiplex PCR, and its TCRdb copy is limited to in-frame clones, with some not included. The top ten clones hold approximately 3.4% of a sample with fewer than 150,000 clones, roughly 93% of them seen once. The material sequenced was peripheral blood, taken on day 0 of AZD1222 vaccination. The receptor set was obtained from an adult in good health. CDR3s include the opening cysteine and the closing phenylalanine or tryptophan. D genes are given only for firm matches. Some rows mark clone size as missing; the rest say once, few, many or name a class of expanded clone.

V	size	J	D	length	CDR3	DNA
TRBV5-1	.	TRBJ1-4	.	14	CASSLGQDLEKLFF	TGCGCCAGCAGCTTGGGGCAGGATCTCGAAAAACTGTTTTTT
TRBV7-6	.	TRBJ2-6	TRBD1	17	CASSYRTGRNGANVLTF	TGTGCCAGCAGCTATCGGACAGGGCGGAACGGGGCCAACGTCCTGACTTTC
TRBV7-9	.	TRBJ1-5	.	12	CASSLDSGPQHF	TGTGCCAGCAGCCTGGACAGTGGGCCCCAGCATTTT
TRBV2	.	TRBJ2-5	TRBD2	12	CASSEAVGGSYF	TGTGCCAGCAGTGAAGCAGTCGGGGGGTCGTACTTC
TRBV7-2	.	TRBJ2-3	.	13	CASSLASPDTQYF	TGTGCCAGCAGCTTAGCCTCCCCAGATACGCAGTATTTT
TRBV20-1	.	TRBJ2-1	.	15	CSASPGTGRYNEQFF	TGCAGTGCTAGTCCTGGGACTGGAAGATACAATGAGCAGTTCTTC
TRBV28	.	TRBJ1-2	.	17	CASSPEAGIPANYGYTF	TGTGCCAGCAGCCCGGAGGCAGGGATCCCAGCTAACTATGGCTACACCTTC
TRBV11-3	once	TRBJ2-1	.	13	CASSLRSGNEQFF	TGTGCCAGCAGCTTAAGGTCAGGTAATGAGCAGTTCTTC
TRBV6-1	.	TRBJ2-3	TRBD1	18	CASSVALTGQGATDTQYF	TGTGCCAGCAGTGTAGCCTTAACGGGACAGGGTGCCACAGATACGCAGTATTTT
TRBV9	.	TRBJ2-3	.	17	CASSPGEIDLGTDTQYF	TGTGCCAGCAGCCCGGGGGAGATTGATTTGGGCACAGATACGCAGTATTTT
TRBV5-1	.	TRBJ2-4	.	16	CASSPGPIESKNIQYF	TGCGCCAGCAGCCCCGGACCCATCGAGTCCAAAAACATTCAGTACTTC
TRBV11-2	.	TRBJ2-7	.	12	CASSLEGGEQYF	TGTGCCAGCAGCTTAGAAGGGGGCGAGCAGTACTTC
TRBV2	.	TRBJ2-1	TRBD2	15	CASSEWIAGEYEQFF	TGTGCCAGCAGTGAGTGGATAGCGGGAGAATATGAGCAGTTCTTC
TRBV2	.	TRBJ1-1	.	10	CASSAIGQLF	TGTGCCAGCAGCGCCATAGGACAGCTTTTT
TRBV6-1	.	TRBJ1-2	.	15	CASSELPSGNYGYTF	TGTGCCAGCAGTGAACTTCCGTCCGGTAACTATGGCTACACCTTC
TRBV18	once	TRBJ1-3	.	15	CASAATIELLNTIYF	TGTGCCAGCGCCGCTACAATTGAGCTACTTAACACCATATATTTT
TRBV6-2/TRBV6-3	.	TRBJ2-2	.	13	CASSYVSTGELFF	TGTGCCAGCAGTTACGTCAGCACCGGGGAGCTGTTTTTT